This TCR beta chain was obtained from a study of response to subunit inactivated influenza vaccine. TCRdb redid the calling of the RT-PCR reads with MiXCR, one entry per CDR3 protein. The table includes 500,000 to 700,000 distinct CDR3 sequences, around a quarter detected once. Germline-derived CDR1 and CDR2 are MNHEY and SVGEGT. The CDR3 runs to 11 residues. The germline V and J ends were trimmed by 5 bases and 2 bases, with 4 bases remaining between them. The table lists this clonotype with many counts. This same sample was also part of a study on T cells expressing NK-cell markers. Turning to that study: As the method of synthesis, 5'RACE template switching with UMIs yielded TCR beta cDNA. Sorted CD3+CD56+NKG2C+, CD3+CD56+NKG2C- and CD3+CD56-NKG2C+ T cells supplied TCR beta repertoires.

This TCR derives from a middle-aged man who received an inactivated influenza vaccine. This sequence joins TRBV6-2 or TRBV6-3 and TRBJ2-7; unclear D gene. The starting material was CD4+ T cells sorted from PBMCs, obtained about 12 days after vaccination. In DNA form, the CDR3 reads TGTGCCAGCAGTGACACCTACGAGCAGTACTTC. Encoded protein: CASSDTYEQYF.